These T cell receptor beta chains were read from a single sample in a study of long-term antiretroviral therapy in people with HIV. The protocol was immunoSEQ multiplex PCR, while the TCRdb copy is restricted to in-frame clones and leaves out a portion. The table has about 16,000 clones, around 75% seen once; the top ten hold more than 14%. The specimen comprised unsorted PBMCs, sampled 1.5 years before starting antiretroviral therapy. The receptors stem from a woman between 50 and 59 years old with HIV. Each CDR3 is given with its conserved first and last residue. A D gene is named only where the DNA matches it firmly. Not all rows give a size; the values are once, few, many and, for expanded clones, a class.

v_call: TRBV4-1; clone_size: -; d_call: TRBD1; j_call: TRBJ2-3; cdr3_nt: TGCGCCACCAAAATGGACAGGGGCGCAGATACGCAGTATTTT; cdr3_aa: CATKMDRGADTQYF
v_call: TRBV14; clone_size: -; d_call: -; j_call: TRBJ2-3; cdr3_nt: TGTGCCAGCAGCCAAGATGGGGCGGGCTTCGATACGCAGTATTTT; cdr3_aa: CASSQDGAGFDTQYF
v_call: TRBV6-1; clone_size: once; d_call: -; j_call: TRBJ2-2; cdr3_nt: TGTGCCAGCAGTCCCGAGGGGGGGAACACCGGGGAGCTGTTTTTT; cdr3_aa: CASSPEGGNTGELFF
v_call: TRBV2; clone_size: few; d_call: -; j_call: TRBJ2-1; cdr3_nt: TGTGCCAGCAGGGAGACACCGGACCATTTTGAGCAGTTCTTC; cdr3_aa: CASRETPDHFEQFF
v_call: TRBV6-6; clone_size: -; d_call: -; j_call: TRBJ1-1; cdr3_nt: TGTGCCAGCAGTGTCCAGGAGAACACTGAAGCTTTCTTT; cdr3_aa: CASSVQENTEAFF
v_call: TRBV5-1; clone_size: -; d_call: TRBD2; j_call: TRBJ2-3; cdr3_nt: TGCGCCAGCAGCTTGGACCCTCCACTAGCGGGGGGTTCCACAGATACGCAGTATTTT; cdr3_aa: CASSLDPPLAGGSTDTQYF
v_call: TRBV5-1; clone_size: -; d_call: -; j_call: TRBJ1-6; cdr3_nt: TGCGCCAGCAGCTTGGCCAGTTTACAGGTGGCTTCACCCCTCCACTTT; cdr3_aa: CASSLASLQVASPLHF
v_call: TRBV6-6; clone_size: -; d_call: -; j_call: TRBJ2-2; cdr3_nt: TGTGCCACTTGGACGGAGAACACCGGGGAGCTGTTTTTT; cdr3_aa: CATWTENTGELFF
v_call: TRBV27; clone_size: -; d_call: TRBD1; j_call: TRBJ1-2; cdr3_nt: TGTGCCAGCAGTACGACAGGGGGGGATATATATGGCTACACCTTC; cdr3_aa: CASSTTGGDIYGYTF
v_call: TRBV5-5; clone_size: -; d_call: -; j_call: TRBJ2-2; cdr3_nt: TGTGCCAGCAGCCCGAGAACAGGTCGTACCGGGGAGCTGTTTTTT; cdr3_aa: CASSPRTGRTGELFF
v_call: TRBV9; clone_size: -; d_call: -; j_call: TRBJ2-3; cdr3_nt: TGTGCCAGCAGCGTAGGATTGGGGGGGGGCCAAGATACGCAGTATTTT; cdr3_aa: CASSVGLGGGQDTQYF
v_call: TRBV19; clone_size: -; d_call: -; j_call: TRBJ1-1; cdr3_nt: TGTGCCAGTAGTTCGCCCCCGGCCAGCATGAACACTGAAGCTTTCTTT; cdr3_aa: CASSSPPASMNTEAFF
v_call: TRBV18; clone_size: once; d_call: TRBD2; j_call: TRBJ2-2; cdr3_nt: TGTGCCAGCTCACCACGGCGGGGGGGCACCACCGGGGAGCTGTTTTTT; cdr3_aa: CASSPRRGGTTGELFF
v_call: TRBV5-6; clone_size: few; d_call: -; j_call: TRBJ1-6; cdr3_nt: TGTGCCAGCAGCCTCGGGAGTTCACCCCTCCACTTT; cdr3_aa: CASSLGSSPLHF
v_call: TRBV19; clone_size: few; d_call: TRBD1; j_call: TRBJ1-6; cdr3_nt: TGTGCCAGTAGTCCGAGGGGGCTTGGTTCACCCCTCCACTTT; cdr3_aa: CASSPRGLGSPLHF